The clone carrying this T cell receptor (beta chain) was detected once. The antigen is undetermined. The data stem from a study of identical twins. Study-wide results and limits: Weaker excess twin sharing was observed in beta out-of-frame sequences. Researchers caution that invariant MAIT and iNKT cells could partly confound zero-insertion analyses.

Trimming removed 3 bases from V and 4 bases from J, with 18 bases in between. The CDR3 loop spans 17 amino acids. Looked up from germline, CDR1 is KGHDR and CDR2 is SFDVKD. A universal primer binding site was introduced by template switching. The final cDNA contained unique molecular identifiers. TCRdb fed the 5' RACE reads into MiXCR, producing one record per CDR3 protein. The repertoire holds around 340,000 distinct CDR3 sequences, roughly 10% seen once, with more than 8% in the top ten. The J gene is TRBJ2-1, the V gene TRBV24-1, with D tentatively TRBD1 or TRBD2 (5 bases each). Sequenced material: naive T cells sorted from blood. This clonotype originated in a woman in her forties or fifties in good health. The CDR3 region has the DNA TGTGCCACCAGTGATAGATCCGGGACCGGGGATTACAATGAGCAGTTCTTC. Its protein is CATSDRSGTGDYNEQFF.